The T cell receptor (beta chain) under discussion was sequenced for a study of T cell changes during pregnancy in multiple sclerosis. Germline assignment: CDR1 MNHNS and CDR2 SASEGT. The CDR3 sequence is 13 residues long. Trimming at V came to 4 bases and at J to 9 bases, leaving 7 bases not matched to a gene. TCRdb's copy holds only in-frame clones and misses some; the assay was immunoSEQ multiplex PCR. The table shows tens of thousands of clones, with about nine tenths occurring only once. The chain carries TRBV6-1 and TRBJ2-7; TRBD2 agrees at 9 bases. The receptor's source is a female donor in good health, enrolled as a control in a pregnancy study. Sample: peripheral blood, taken after pregnancy. The CDR3 DNA sequence: TGTGCCAGCAGTGGGCTAGCGGGATTCGTGCAGTACTTC. Protein sequence: CASSGLAGFVQYF.